The rows below give T cell receptor beta chains drawn from one sample of a study of neurological immune-mediated disorders. TCRdb reprocessed the 5' RACE reads with MiXCR, giving one entry per CDR3 protein. The sample lists 66,000 or so distinct CDR3 sequences, less than 5.5% occurring once. Sequenced sample: PBMCs. These TCRs come from a woman in her twenties or thirties with multiple sclerosis. Each CDR3 is given with its conserved first and last residue. D genes are given only for firm matches. Some rows mark clone size as missing; the rest say once, few, many or name a class of expanded clone.

j_call | v_call | clone_size | d_call | cdr3_nt | cdr3_aa
TRBJ1-5 | TRBV20-1 | many | TRBD1 | TGCAGTGCTAGAGACCCCAGGGGGCTGCGACAGCCCCAGCATTTT | CSARDPRGLRQPQHF
TRBJ2-7 | TRBV15 | many | TRBD1 | TGTGCCACCAGCCGAGTCTCGACAGGGGGGCTCTACGAGCAGTACTTC | CATSRVSTGGLYEQYF
TRBJ2-2 | TRBV4-2 | many | - | TGTGCCAGCAGCCAGGAGGTGGGGATCAGCACCGGGGAGCTGTTTTTT | CASSQEVGISTGELFF
TRBJ2-4 | TRBV3-1 | few | - | TGTGCCAGCGGATTAAGGACTGCAGCCAAAAAAATTCAGTACTTC | CASGLRTAAKKIQYF
TRBJ2-5 | TRBV7-6 | once | - | TGTGCCAGCAGCTCGGGCCCCGACCAAGAGACCCAGTACTTC | CASSSGPDQETQYF
TRBJ1-6 | TRBV20-1 | many | - | TGCAGTGCCCGGGGGGGGTTTAATTCACCCCTCCACTTT | CSARGGFNSPLHF
TRBJ2-1 | TRBV9 | many | TRBD2 | TGTGCCAGCAGCTCTAGCGGGGGGTCCTACAATGAGCAGTTCTTC | CASSSSGGSYNEQFF
TRBJ1-1 | TRBV20-1 | many | - | TGCAGTGCTTCCCCCAGGGGTAACACTGAAGCTTTCTTT | CSASPRGNTEAFF
TRBJ1-2 | TRBV25-1 | few | - | TGTGCCAGCCGCGGGACTCACTATGGCTACACCTTC | CASRGTHYGYTF
TRBJ1-5 | TRBV20-1 | many | - | TGCAGTGCTAGAGATTCAGGATATAGCAATCAGCCCCAGAATTTT | CSARDSGYSNQPQNF
TRBJ2-7 | TRBV3-1 | many | TRBD2 | TGTGCCAGCAGCCAAGGCCATGTGACTAGCTACGGGCAGTACTTC | CASSQGHVTSYGQYF
TRBJ1-1 | TRBV7-2 | - | - | TGTGCCAGCAGCCCGCGGGGGGGGTGGAGGGGAGTAGCTTTCTTT | CASSPRGGWRGVAFF
TRBJ1-1 | TRBV12-3/TRBV12-4 | many | TRBD1 | TGTGCCAGCAGTTTCTCAGACAGGGCTGAAGCTTTCTTT | CASSFSDRAEAFF
TRBJ2-1 | TRBV5-1 | many | - | TGCGCCAGCAGCAGACAGGTCGAGGGTGAGCAGTTCTTC | CASSRQVEGEQFF
TRBJ1-6 | TRBV25-1 | many | - | TGTGCCAGCAGTGAAGGATTCAATAATTCACCCCTCCACTTT | CASSEGFNNSPLHF
TRBJ2-1 | TRBV5-1 | many | - | TGCGCCAGCAGCTTGGAGGCGACAGGAGATTACAATGAGCAGTTCTTC | CASSLEATGDYNEQFF
TRBJ2-1 | TRBV5-6 | - | TRBD1 | TGTGCCAGCAGCATCGGGACAGGGGACAATGAGCAGTTCTTC | CASSIGTGDNEQFF
TRBJ2-3 | TRBV9 | many | TRBD2 | TGTGCCAGCAGCGTAGGGACTAGCGGCACAGATACGCAGTATTTT | CASSVGTSGTDTQYF
TRBJ2-3 | TRBV12-3/TRBV12-4 | many | TRBD2 | TGTGCCAGTCGAAGGCGGGGGGGATCAGATACGCAGTATTTT | CASRRRGGSDTQYF
TRBJ1-1 | TRBV20-1 | medium-sized | TRBD1 | TGCAGTGCCAGAAGCTATCAGGGGGGAGCTGAAGCTTTCTTT | CSARSYQGGAEAFF
TRBJ1-1 | TRBV7-2 | few | - | TGTGCCAGCAGCCCCTCCCTATGGGGGTGGAAGACTGAAGCTTTCTTT | CASSPSLWGWKTEAFF
TRBJ2-1 | TRBV20-1 | - | - | TGCAGTGCTAGGACCGGGACACCTACGGACAATGAGCAGTTCTTC | CSARTGTPTDNEQFF
TRBJ2-5 | TRBV20-1 | many | - | TGCAGTGCTAGAGATCTGCCAGGACGGAACCAAGAGACCCAGTACTTC | CSARDLPGRNQETQYF
TRBJ1-1 | TRBV5-1 | many | - | TGCGCCAGCAGCTTGCCACAGCCGAACACTGAAGCTTTCTTT | CASSLPQPNTEAFF
TRBJ2-3 | TRBV29-1 | many | TRBD2 | TGCAGCGTGAATCTAGCGGGAAGCACAGATACGCAGTATTTT | CSVNLAGSTDTQYF
TRBJ2-2 | TRBV28 | many | - | TGTGCCAGCAGTTTATACTCTCAGGGAATCGGCACCGGGGAGCTGTTTTTT | CASSLYSQGIGTGELFF
TRBJ1-5 | TRBV10-2 | few | - | TGCGCCAGCAGTGAGTCTGGGGGGCGTCAGCCCCAGCATTTT | CASSESGGRQPQHF
TRBJ1-3 | TRBV10-3 | - | - | TGTGCCATCAGTGAAGACAGTTTCGACACCATATATTTT | CAISEDSFDTIYF
TRBJ2-1 | TRBV20-1 | many | - | TGCAGTGCTAGCGTCCAGGGGAATGAGCAGTTCTTC | CSASVQGNEQFF
TRBJ1-6 | TRBV7-8 | many | - | TGTGCCAGCAGCGACAGAAACGGAGGGCGGTCACCCCTCCACTTT | CASSDRNGGRSPLHF
TRBJ2-3 | TRBV20-1 | few | TRBD1 | TGCAGTGCTAGGGCGGGCCAGGGGGCTTCCCATACGCAGTATTTT | CSARAGQGASHTQYF
TRBJ2-6 | TRBV5-1 | - | - | TGCGCCAGCAGCCCCACAGGCTCCTCTGGGGCCAACGTCCTGACTTTC | CASSPTGSSGANVLTF